Following are 28 T cell receptor beta chains from one sample sequenced in a study of blood T cell repertoires in COVID-19. The assay was immunoSEQ multiplex PCR, and TCRdb's table has in-frame clones only and misses some. The table lists about 50,000 clones, roughly 88% of them singletons, with 2% to 2.5% in the top ten. Specimen: peripheral blood. Source of these receptors: a woman aged 55-70 years with acute or convalescent COVID-19.

The V call is TRBV12-3 or TRBV12-4, the J call TRBJ1-1; weak D call: TRBD1 (6 bases). V was pared by 9 bases and J by 7 bases, with 15 bases between. CDR3 length: 12 amino acids. CDR3 sequence reads: CASSPTGIEAFF. The DNA of the CDR3 is TGTGCCAGTTCTCCTACAGGGATTGAAGCTTTCTTT.

V usage is TRBV4-1 and J usage is TRBJ1-6; weak D call: TRBD1 (5 bases). CDR3 length: 17 amino acids. From germline, CDR1 is MGHRA and CDR2 YSYEKL. Trimming pared 1 base from V and 6 bases from J, leaving 16 bases between. The CDR3 loop is CASSQATGGIRNSPLHF. For the CDR3, the DNA is TGCGCCAGCAGCCAAGCCACGGGGGGAATTCGTAATTCACCCCTCCACTTT.

This chain links TRBV6-5 with TRBJ2-5, with D perhaps matching TRBD2 (6 bases). The CDR3 sequence is 13 residues long. Trimming took 7 bases from V and 4 from J, leaving 13 bases between them. The germline CDR1 and CDR2 sequences are MNHEY and SVGAGI. CDR3 sequence reads: CASNTGVRETQYF. As DNA, the CDR3 is TGTGCCAGCAACACGGGGGTGCGAGAGACCCAGTACTTC.

The chain links TRBV5-6 to TRBJ1-2; D unclear. Germline V CDR1 and CDR2: SGHDT, YYEEEE. V was pared by 2 bases and J by 5 bases, with 16 bases between. The CDR3 has 15 residues. CDR3 residues: CASSFGPIGRYGYTF. CDR3 nucleotide sequence: TGTGCCAGCAGCTTCGGTCCGATTGGGAGATATGGCTACACCTTC.

The genes are TRBV25-1 and TRBJ1-1; TRBD1 might be the D (6 bases). Trimming left V 5 bases short and J 3 bases short, with 13 bases between. This CDR3 has 14 residues. Looked up from germline, CDR1 is MGHDK and CDR2 is SYGVNS. The CDR3 sequence is CASSWAGGHTEAFF. CDR3 DNA sequence: TGTGCCAGCAGTTGGGCGGGGGGCCACACTGAAGCTTTCTTT.

V and J are TRBV7-2 and TRBJ1-1, with D perhaps matching TRBD1 (5 bases). CDR1 is SGHTA and CDR2 is FQGNSA in the germline V gene. V lost 6 bases and J 0 bases, leaving 8 bases between the germline ends. CDR3 length: 13 amino acids. CDR3 region: CASRRGLNTEAFF. CDR3 bases: TGTGCCAGCAGAAGGGGATTGAACACTGAAGCTTTCTTT.

For this clone: This sample also contains other DNA sequences that code for the same CDR3. The genes are TRBV14 and TRBJ1-1; D is undetermined. V was clipped by 4 bases and J by 4 bases, with 13 bases between them. The germline V gene has CDR1 SGHDN and CDR2 FVKESK. CDR3 size: 14 residues. The CDR3 nucleotides read TGTGCCAGCAGCCTAGGACTCCTCCGCACTGAAGCTTTCTTT. As protein: CASSLGLLRTEAFF.

This clone was observed once. V is TRBV7-3 and J is TRBJ2-2; 12 bases are shared with TRBD2. With 5 bases clipped from V and 7 bases from J, the junction kept 8 bases outside the gene matches. Germline lookup yields CDR1 SGHTA and CDR2 FQGTGA. CDR3 length: 16 residues. This CDR3 reads CASSTDRTSGIGELFF. The DNA of the CDR3 is TGTGCCAGCAGCACCGATAGGACTAGCGGGATCGGGGAGCTGTTTTTT.

The rearrangement links TRBV2 to TRBJ1-2, with no clear D. Trimming shortened V by 7 bases and J by 8 bases, and 17 bases separated the two germline ends. In germline, CDR1 is SNHLY, CDR2 FYNNEI. CDR3 length equals 13 residues. The CDR3 sequence is CASTNYQEVGYTF. In nucleotides, the CDR3 is TGTGCCAGCACGAATTACCAGGAGGTAGGCTACACCTTC. Together with reference TRBV2 and TRBJ1-2, the CDR3 gives the full variable domain: EPEVTQTPSHQVTQMGQEVILRCVPISNHLYFYWYRQILGQKVEFLVSFYNNEISEKSEIFDDQFSVERPDGSNFTLKIRSTKLEDSAMYFCASTNYQEVGYTFGSGTRLTVV.

The chain carries TRBV2 and TRBJ2-2; TRBD1 matches at 7 bases. Germline V gene sequence: CDR1 SNHLY, CDR2 FYNNEI. The V gene end was trimmed by 9 bases and the J gene end by 2 bases; junction bases not matched to a gene: 6. CDR3 length: 14 residues. The CDR3 coding sequence is TGTGCCAGACGAAGACAGGGAAACACCGGGGAGCTGTTTTTT. Translation gives CARRRQGNTGELFF.

This CDR3 is CASSVQEGFPYNEQFF. In DNA form, the CDR3 reads TGTGCCAGCAGCGTACAGGAGGGGTTTCCCTACAATGAGCAGTTCTTC. The V call is TRBV9, the J call TRBJ2-1, with D perhaps TRBD2 (6 bases). CDR1 SGDLS and CDR2 YYNGEE come from the germline V gene. Trimming took 1 base from V and 2 from J, leaving 13 bases between them. This CDR3 region has 16 residues.

The chain recombines TRBV18 with TRBJ1-4; no clear D gene. The germline V gene has CDR1 KGHSH and CDR2 LQKENI. V lost 5 bases and J lost 4, with 8 bases in between. CDR3 size: 13 residues. CDR3 amino acids: CASSGGNNEKLFF. CDR3 coding DNA: TGTGCCAGCTCAGGCGGGAATAATGAAAAACTGTTTTTT.

The gene calls are TRBV30 and TRBJ1-6; D gene ambiguous. V lost 2 bases to trimming and J lost 9 bases, with 20 bases between them. CDR3 length: 16 residues. Germline CDR1 is GTSNPN and CDR2 is SVGIG (reference sequence). Written as DNA, the CDR3 is TGTGCCTGGAGTCCCCCCAACAAGTTCGCTAGTTCACCCCTCCACTTT. Translated: CAWSPPNKFASSPLHF. The full variable domain, with the rest looked up from reference TRBV30 and TRBJ1-6, is SQTIHQWPATLVQPVGSPLSLECTVEGTSNPNLYWYRQAAGRGLQLLFYSVGIGQISSEVPQNLSASRPQDRQFILSSKKLLLSDSGFYLCAWSPPNKFASSPLHFGNGTRLTVT.

The DNA for the CDR3 is TGCGCCAGCAGCCAAGAGGGGGGCTCCTATAATTCACCCCTCCACTTT. Amino acids: CASSQEGGSYNSPLHF. The chain links TRBV4-1 to TRBJ1-6; tentative D call: TRBD1 (5 bases). Trimming shortened V by 0 bases and J by 0 bases, and 6 bases separated the two germline ends. CDR1 and CDR2 from the germline V gene are MGHRA and YSYEKL. The CDR3 sequence is 16 residues long.

This rearrangement joins TRBV5-8 to TRBJ1-2, with D perhaps TRBD1 (5 bases). The V end was cut by 0 bases, the J end by 6 bases, with 15 bases between. The germline gives CDR1 SGHTS, CDR2 YDEGEE. The CDR3 is 15 amino acids. The CDR3 DNA follows: TGTGCCAGCAGCTTGGAACCGGGACTGCTAAATGGCTACACCTTC. Translated, it gives CASSLEPGLLNGYTF.

The V gene is TRBV5-1, the J gene TRBJ2-3, with D perhaps TRBD2 (5 bases). There are 17 residues in the CDR3. The germline V gene has CDR1 SGHRS and CDR2 YFSETQ. Deletions cut 4 bases from V and 0 bases from J, with 18 bases between. The CDR3 DNA is TGCGCCAGCAGCCCCGGAGTTGGCGGGCCTAGCACAGATACGCAGTATTTT. It yields the protein CASSPGVGGPSTDTQYF.

The chain links TRBV14 to TRBJ1-1; D gene ambiguous. V lost 6 bases, J lost 5 bases, and 13 bases lay in between. The CDR3 runs 13 residues. Germline CDR1 is SGHDN and CDR2 is FVKESK. The CDR3, as DNA: TGTGCCAGCAGATCAAGTAGTCGGACTGAAGCTTTCTTT. Protein product: CASRSSSRTEAFF. The full variable domain, with the rest looked up from reference TRBV14 and TRBJ1-1, is EAGVTQFPSHSVIEKGQTVTLRCDPISGHDNLYWYRRVMGKEIKFLLHFVKESKQDESGMPNNRFLAERTGGTYSTLKVQPAELEDSGVYFCASRSSSRTEAFFGQGTRLTVV.

The CDR3 DNA sequence: TGTGCCAGCTCCAACAAGGAGGGTTACTCTGGAAACACCATATATTTT. Its translation is CASSNKEGYSGNTIYF. The rearrangement uses TRBV18 and TRBJ1-3; D unresolved. This CDR3 is built from 16 residues. Germline lookup yields CDR1 KGHSH and CDR2 LQKENI. Deletions cut 6 bases from V and 0 bases from J, with 15 bases between.

V gene TRBV27 combines with J gene TRBJ1-4, with TRBD1 matching over 7 bases. The V gene end was trimmed by 3 bases and the J gene end by 7 bases; junction bases not matched to a gene: 5. From germline, CDR1 is MNHEY and CDR2 SMNVEV (reference sequence). The CDR3 covers 14 residues. CDR3: CASSLGQHSEKLFF. In DNA, the CDR3 is TGTGCCAGCAGTTTGGGACAGCATAGTGAAAAACTGTTTTTT.

J is TRBJ1-5 and V is TRBV24-1; D gene unclear. From germline, CDR1 is KGHDR and CDR2 SFDVKD. V was trimmed by 4 bases and J by 0 bases, leaving 9 bases between them. The CDR3 runs to 15 residues. CDR3 sequence reads: CATSDSGYSNQPQHF. CDR3 in DNA: TGTGCCACCAGTGACTCAGGTTATAGCAATCAGCCCCAGCATTTT.

The chain joins TRBV6-6 to TRBJ2-1; tentatively, D is TRBD2 (6 bases). CDR3 length: 14 amino acids. Trimming pared 10 bases from V and 5 bases from J, leaving 18 bases between. Germline CDR1 reads MNHNY; CDR2 reads SVGAGI (reference sequence). This CDR3 reads CATLNRRGDNEQFF. The CDR3, as DNA: TGTGCCACCTTGAACCGGCGGGGCGACAATGAGCAGTTCTTC.

V and J are TRBV5-4 and TRBJ2-1; 8 nucleotides match TRBD2. Looked up from germline, CDR1 is SGHNT and CDR2 is YYREEE (reference sequence). The CDR3 spans 16 residues. After removal of 4 bases from V and 8 bases from J, the junction contained 14 bases not matched to a gene. The CDR3 DNA reads TGTGCCAGCAGCCATCACGAGCGGGAGTATTACGATGAGCAGTTCTTC. It translates to CASSHHEREYYDEQFF.

The chain is built from TRBV27 and TRBJ1-1; 7 bases fit TRBD1. The V gene's germline CDR1 is MNHEY and CDR2 SMNVEV (reference sequence). This CDR3 spans 15 amino acids. Trimming took 6 bases from V and 1 from J; bases not matched to a gene: 8. CDR3 protein: CASRRTRTGNTEAFF. The CDR3 DNA reads TGTGCCAGCAGAAGAACGCGGACAGGGAACACTGAAGCTTTCTTT.

The V gene is TRBV5-1, the J gene TRBJ1-2; 10 bases are a match to TRBD1. The CDR3 is 14 amino acids. Germline V gene data show CDR1 as SGHRS and CDR2 as YFSETQ. The trim removed 4 bases at V and 5 bases at J, leaving 5 bases unmatched. In DNA form, the CDR3 reads TGCGCCAGCAGCCCGACAGGGGGCGGTTATGGCTACACCTTC. Translation gives CASSPTGGGYGYTF.

This clone was seen only a few times. The chain recombines TRBV28 with TRBJ1-6; D is unclear. The CDR3 has 17 amino acids. The V and J ends lost 6 bases and 4 bases respectively, with 19 bases between them. Germline assignment: CDR1 MDHEN and CDR2 SYDVKM. The CDR3 region is CASRETGRGAYNSPLHF. CDR3 DNA: TGTGCCAGCAGGGAAACCGGACGGGGAGCTTATAATTCACCCCTCCACTTT.

This clone turned up a few times. The chain combines TRBV11-2 with TRBJ2-1, with unresolved D. V was pared by 5 bases and J by 8 bases, with 7 bases between. The CDR3 runs 11 residues. In germline, CDR1 is SGHAT, CDR2 FQNNGV. The CDR3 spells CASSQRYEQFF. CDR3 nucleotide sequence: TGTGCCAGCAGCCAGAGGTATGAGCAGTTCTTC. Filled out from reference TRBV11-2 and TRBJ2-1, the complete variable domain reads EAGVAQSPRYKIIEKRQSVAFWCNPISGHATLYWYQQILGQGPKLLIQFQNNGVVDDSQLPKDRFSAERLKGVDSTLKIQPAKLEDSAVYLCASSQRYEQFFGPGTRLTVL.

V is TRBV19 and J is TRBJ1-5, with D unclear. This CDR3 comprises 15 residues. The V and J ends lost 0 bases and 3 bases respectively, with 9 bases between them. Germline V gives CDR1 LNHDA, CDR2 SQIVND (reference sequence). This CDR3 is CASSIDRGINQPQHF. The CDR3 DNA sequence: TGTGCCAGTAGTATAGATAGAGGGATCAATCAGCCCCAGCATTTT.

Only one count was recorded for this clone. The chain employs TRBV29-1 and TRBJ1-2; tentative D call: TRBD1 (6 bases). This CDR3 is 15 amino acids long. V was shortened by 2 bases and J by 6 bases, with 19 bases between the two germline ends. The germline V gene encodes CDR1 SQVTM and CDR2 ANQGSEA. This CDR3 is CSVERMGGGGHGYTF. DNA for the CDR3: TGCAGCGTTGAAAGAATGGGAGGGGGAGGTCATGGCTACACCTTC.